This TCR beta chain was sequenced during a study of vaccination and CD4 T cells after COVID-19. Study-wide context: Nasal swab PCR showed SARS-CoV-2 in convalescent patients, several with mild and one with severe disease.

In the case of this clonotype: Its antigen is unidentified.

Germline V gene data show CDR1 as LNHNV and CDR2 as YYDKDF (reference sequence). V lost 5 bases to trimming and J lost 7 bases, with 17 bases between them. The CDR3 is 15 amino acids. As for treatment: approximately 9-day PBMC culture with coronavirus spike peptide pools or control peptides (ViraFEST assay). With roughly 10 ug/ml peptide pools and roughly 9.4 IU/ml IL-2, PBMCs were cultured at about 2.2 million per well. Negative selection isolated the CD4+ T cells once the cells had been cultured for 10 days. Sequencing of cultured CD4+ T cell DNA used the Oncomine TCR Beta short-read assay. TCRdb re-called the PCR reads through MiXCR, storing one row per CDR3 protein. The sample lists about 20,000 distinct CDR3 sequences; 66% were seen once.

The chain uses TRBV15 and TRBJ2-2; D may be TRBD1 (6 bases). The receptor was isolated from a human donor who had recovered from COVID-19. Material: CD4+ T cells from blood, cultured in vitro. The CDR3 here is CATSPRGSSGGELFF. CDR3 nucleotides: TGTGCCACCAGCCCGAGGGGGAGTTCGGGCGGGGAGCTGTTTTTT.